Listed below are T cell receptor beta chains from one sample, sequenced in a study of CD8 T cells in ankylosing spondylitis. A single record per CDR3 protein comes from TCRdb applying MiXCR to the 5' RACE reads. The table includes around 210,000 distinct CDR3 sequences, around 8% detected once. The sequenced material came from blood, either unsorted or a sorted T cell fraction (not recorded which). Every receptor here comes from a female donor with ankylosing spondylitis or in good health (not recorded which). The CDR3 runs from the conserved cysteine through the conserved F or W. Fields, in order: CDR3 protein, CDR3 DNA, J gene, V gene, D gene, clone size. The D gene is left open where the match is weak. The size of a clone is reported for some rows only, either as once, few or many, or as a class for expanded clones.

CDR3 protein: CASSLGLAGDNEQFF
CDR3 DNA: TGTGCCAGCAGCTTAGGACTAGCGGGTGACAATGAGCAGTTCTTC
J gene: TRBJ2-1
V gene: TRBV11-2
D gene: TRBD2
clone size: few

CDR3 protein: CASSLGGVYNEQFF
CDR3 DNA: TGTGCCAGCAGTTTAGGCGGGGTTTACAATGAGCAGTTCTTC
J gene: TRBJ2-1
V gene: TRBV12-3/TRBV12-4
D gene: NA
clone size: many

CDR3 protein: CASSLAPPNYGYTF
CDR3 DNA: TGTGCCAGCAGCCTGGCCCCACCTAACTATGGCTACACCTTC
J gene: TRBJ1-2
V gene: TRBV6-6
D gene: NA
clone size: many

CDR3 protein: CASSPSQGASPTF
CDR3 DNA: TGTGCCAGCTCACCATCACAGGGGGCTTCCCCTACCTTC
J gene: TRBJ1-2
V gene: TRBV18
D gene: TRBD1
clone size: many

CDR3 protein: CASSLDRGEKLFF
CDR3 DNA: TGTGCCAGCAGCTTAGATAGGGGTGAAAAACTGTTTTTT
J gene: TRBJ1-4
V gene: TRBV7-8
D gene: NA
clone size: many

CDR3 protein: CASSQPGGYEQYF
CDR3 DNA: TGTGCCAGCAGCCAACCTGGGGGCTACGAGCAGTACTTC
J gene: TRBJ2-7
V gene: TRBV12-3/TRBV12-4
D gene: NA
clone size: many

CDR3 protein: CASSSGLERGISYNEQFF
CDR3 DNA: TGTGCCAGCAGTTCAGGACTAGAGCGGGGCATTTCCTACAATGAGCAGTTCTTC
J gene: TRBJ2-1
V gene: TRBV12-3/TRBV12-4
D gene: TRBD2
clone size: NA

CDR3 protein: CASTVNRDRGPTGELFF
CDR3 DNA: TGTGCCAGCACCGTCAATCGGGACAGGGGACCCACCGGGGAGCTGTTTTTT
J gene: TRBJ2-2
V gene: TRBV27
D gene: TRBD1
clone size: many

CDR3 protein: CASSSYDSNQPQHF
CDR3 DNA: TGTGCCAGCAGCTCTTATGATAGCAATCAGCCCCAGCATTTT
J gene: TRBJ1-5
V gene: TRBV7-9
D gene: NA
clone size: few

CDR3 protein: CASSPGWKNPSYEQYF
CDR3 DNA: TGTGCCAGCAGCCCCGGTTGGAAGAACCCGTCCTACGAGCAGTACTTC
J gene: TRBJ2-7
V gene: TRBV13
D gene: NA
clone size: few

CDR3 protein: CASLRDRGVSENEQYF
CDR3 DNA: TGCGCCAGCCTCCGGGACAGGGGAGTATCAGAGAACGAGCAGTACTTC
J gene: TRBJ2-7
V gene: TRBV23-1
D gene: TRBD1
clone size: NA

CDR3 protein: CSASPDRGPGDTQYF
CDR3 DNA: TGCAGTGCCAGCCCGGACAGGGGTCCAGGAGATACGCAGTATTTT
J gene: TRBJ2-3
V gene: TRBV20-1
D gene: TRBD1
clone size: many

CDR3 protein: CASSLASPGEQYF
CDR3 DNA: TGCGCCAGCAGCTTGGCCTCACCTGGCGAGCAGTACTTC
J gene: TRBJ2-7
V gene: TRBV5-1
D gene: NA
clone size: many

CDR3 protein: CAWSVRRVGNEQYF
CDR3 DNA: TGTGCCTGGAGTGTACGGCGGGTCGGAAACGAGCAGTACTTC
J gene: TRBJ2-7
V gene: TRBV30
D gene: NA
clone size: few

CDR3 protein: CASSSPGLAGEETDTQYF
CDR3 DNA: TGTGCCAGCAGCTCCCCGGGACTAGCGGGAGAGGAGACAGATACGCAGTATTTT
J gene: TRBJ2-3
V gene: TRBV11-1
D gene: TRBD2
clone size: few

CDR3 protein: CASSHTGVSVYEQYF
CDR3 DNA: TGTGCCAGCAGTCATACAGGGGTTTCTGTCTACGAGCAGTACTTC
J gene: TRBJ2-7
V gene: TRBV7-9
D gene: TRBD1
clone size: few

CDR3 protein: CAWSAYSSYEQYF
CDR3 DNA: TGTGCCTGGAGCGCTTACAGCTCCTACGAGCAGTACTTC
J gene: TRBJ2-7
V gene: TRBV30
D gene: NA
clone size: many

CDR3 protein: CASSLVSGGTSEQFF
CDR3 DNA: TGTGCCAGCAGCTTAGTGAGCGGGGGAACAAGTGAGCAGTTCTTC
J gene: TRBJ2-1
V gene: TRBV11-2
D gene: TRBD2
clone size: NA

CDR3 protein: CSAIGGRALGNEQYF
CDR3 DNA: TGCAGTGCTATAGGGGGGAGGGCTTTGGGAAACGAGCAGTACTTC
J gene: TRBJ2-7
V gene: TRBV20-1
D gene: NA
clone size: many

CDR3 protein: CSARDLRQGGQPQHF
CDR3 DNA: TGCAGTGCTAGAGATCTTCGACAGGGTGGTCAGCCCCAGCATTTT
J gene: TRBJ1-5
V gene: TRBV20-1
D gene: TRBD1
clone size: many

CDR3 protein: CASSWSSNTGELFF
CDR3 DNA: TGTGCCAGCAGTTGGAGTTCGAACACCGGGGAGCTGTTTTTT
J gene: TRBJ2-2
V gene: TRBV28
D gene: NA
clone size: many

CDR3 protein: CASSPILAGGPGEQFF
CDR3 DNA: TGTGCCAGCAGCCCAATCCTAGCGGGAGGGCCGGGTGAGCAGTTCTTC
J gene: TRBJ2-1
V gene: TRBV12-3/TRBV12-4
D gene: TRBD2
clone size: many

CDR3 protein: CSARGGQGSNYGYTF
CDR3 DNA: TGCAGTGCTAGAGGGGGACAGGGCTCTAACTATGGCTACACCTTC
J gene: TRBJ1-2
V gene: TRBV20-1
D gene: TRBD1
clone size: NA

CDR3 protein: CASSDRISWSPLHF
CDR3 DNA: TGTGCCAGCAGCGACCGGATCTCCTGGTCACCCCTCCACTTT
J gene: TRBJ1-6
V gene: TRBV7-2
D gene: NA
clone size: NA

CDR3 protein: CSAPRSGELFF
CDR3 DNA: TGCAGTGCCCCTCGGTCCGGGGAGCTGTTTTTT
J gene: TRBJ2-2
V gene: TRBV20-1
D gene: NA
clone size: many

CDR3 protein: CASSRGGQTNEQFF
CDR3 DNA: TGTGCCAGCAGCCGGGGGGGACAGACCAATGAGCAGTTCTTC
J gene: TRBJ2-1
V gene: TRBV7-2
D gene: NA
clone size: many

CDR3 protein: CSVQGRGFTDTQYF
CDR3 DNA: TGCAGCGTCCAAGGGAGGGGCTTCACAGATACGCAGTATTTT
J gene: TRBJ2-3
V gene: TRBV29-1
D gene: TRBD2
clone size: many

CDR3 protein: CSVVTGDQPQHF
CDR3 DNA: TGCAGCGTTGTAACAGGGGATCAGCCCCAGCATTTT
J gene: TRBJ1-5
V gene: TRBV29-1
D gene: TRBD1
clone size: many

CDR3 protein: CASIEGTEAFF
CDR3 DNA: TGTGCCAGCATCGAGGGAACTGAAGCTTTCTTT
J gene: TRBJ1-1
V gene: TRBV3-1
D gene: NA
clone size: many

CDR3 protein: CASSDQSYGYTF
CDR3 DNA: TGTGCCAGCAGCGACCAGTCTTATGGCTACACCTTC
J gene: TRBJ1-2
V gene: TRBV12-3/TRBV12-4
D gene: NA
clone size: many

CDR3 protein: CASRPRQGETGELFF
CDR3 DNA: TGCGCCAGCAGACCCCGACAGGGGGAGACCGGGGAGCTGTTTTTT
J gene: TRBJ2-2
V gene: TRBV5-1
D gene: TRBD1
clone size: many

CDR3 protein: CASSLGTSGRTVGPYEQYF
CDR3 DNA: TGTGCCAGCAGCTTAGGGACTAGCGGGAGGACCGTAGGGCCCTACGAGCAGTACTTC
J gene: TRBJ2-7
V gene: TRBV7-8
D gene: TRBD2
clone size: many